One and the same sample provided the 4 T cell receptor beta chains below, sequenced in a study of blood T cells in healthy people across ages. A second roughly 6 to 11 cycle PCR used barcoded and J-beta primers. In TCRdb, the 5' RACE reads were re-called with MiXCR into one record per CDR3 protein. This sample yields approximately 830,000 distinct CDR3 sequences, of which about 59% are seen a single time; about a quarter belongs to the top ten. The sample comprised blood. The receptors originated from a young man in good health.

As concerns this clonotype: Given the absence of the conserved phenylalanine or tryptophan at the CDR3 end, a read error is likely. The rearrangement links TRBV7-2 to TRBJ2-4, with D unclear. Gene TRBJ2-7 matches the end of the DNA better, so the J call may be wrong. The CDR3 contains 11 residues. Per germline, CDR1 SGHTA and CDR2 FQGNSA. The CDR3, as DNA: TGTGCCAGCAGCTATAAGTACGAGCAGTACCTC. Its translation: CASSYKYEQYL.

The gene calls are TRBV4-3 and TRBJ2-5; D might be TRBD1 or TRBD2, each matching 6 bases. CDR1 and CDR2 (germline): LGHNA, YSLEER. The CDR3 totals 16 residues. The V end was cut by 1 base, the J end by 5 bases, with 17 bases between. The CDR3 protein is CASSQVRGAPGETQYF. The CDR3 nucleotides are TGCGCCAGCAGCCAAGTTAGGGGGGCCCCAGGGGAGACCCAGTACTTC.

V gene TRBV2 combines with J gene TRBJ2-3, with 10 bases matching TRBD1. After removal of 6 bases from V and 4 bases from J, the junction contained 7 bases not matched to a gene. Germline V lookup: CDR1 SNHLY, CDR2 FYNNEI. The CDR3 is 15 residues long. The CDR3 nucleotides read TGTGCCAGCAGGAAGGGACAGGGGAACGCAGATACGCAGTATTTT. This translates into CASRKGQGNADTQYF.

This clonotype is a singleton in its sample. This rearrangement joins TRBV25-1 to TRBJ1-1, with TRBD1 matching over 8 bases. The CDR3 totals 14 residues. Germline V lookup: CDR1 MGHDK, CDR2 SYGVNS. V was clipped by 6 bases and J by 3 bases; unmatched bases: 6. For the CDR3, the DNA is TGTGCCAGCAGCTTTGGACAGGGCCACACTGAAGCTTTCTTT. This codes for CASSFGQGHTEAFF.